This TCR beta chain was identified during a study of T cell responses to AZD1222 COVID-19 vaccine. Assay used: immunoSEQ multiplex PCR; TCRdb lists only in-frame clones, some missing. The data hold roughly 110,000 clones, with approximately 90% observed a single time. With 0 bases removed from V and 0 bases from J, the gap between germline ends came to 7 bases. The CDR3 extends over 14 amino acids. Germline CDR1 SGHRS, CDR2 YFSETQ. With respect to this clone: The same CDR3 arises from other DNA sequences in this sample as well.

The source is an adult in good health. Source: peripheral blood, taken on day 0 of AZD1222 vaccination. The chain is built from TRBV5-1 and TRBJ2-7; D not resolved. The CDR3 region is CASSLVGSSYEQYF. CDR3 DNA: TGCGCCAGCAGCTTGGTAGGCAGCTCCTACGAGCAGTACTTC.